This TCR beta chain was sequenced in a study of T-cell memory formation after mild COVID-19. For the study at large: There were largely donor-specific TCR clusters.

Whole-study results and caveats: A second wave expanding day 15 to 37 was CD4+-biased; contracting clones were balanced. The study detected some responding clones in pre-infection memory, suggesting cross-reactive memory joined.

TCRdb re-called the 5' RACE reads through MiXCR, storing one row per CDR3 protein. The data contain over 150,000 distinct CDR3 sequences, over 20% of them singletons. Trimming took off 6 bases at V and 0 bases at J, with 14 bases between the two ends. This CDR3 spans 15 amino acids. This clonotype has only a few counts. The antigen remains unidentified. The receptor was isolated from an adult woman who had mild COVID-19 (a few samples of this study predate the infection). Cell type and time point are not known. The sequencing sample was made of PBMCs or a T cell subset sorted from them (not recorded which). The chain links TRBV12-3 or TRBV12-4 to TRBJ1-2; no definite D call. CDR3 amino acids: CASSLKGLANYGYTF. DNA for the CDR3: TGTGCCAGCAGCCTAAAGGGTTTAGCTAACTATGGCTACACCTTC.